The 2 T cell receptor beta chains listed next were all sequenced from one sample in a study of post-analysis software for immune sequencing data. General study findings and limits: In patients, TRBV5-6, TRBV5-1 and TRBV20-1 belonged to five TRBV segments found more frequently than in controls.

Their cognate antigens are unknown. Unique molecular identifiers were present in the TCR beta cDNA libraries. TCRdb reprocessed the PCR reads via MiXCR and lists one record per CDR3 protein. Seen here are around 710,000 distinct CDR3 sequences, around 46% observed once, and the top ten hold 4.9%. The material sequenced was blood. These receptors all stem from a girl aged 10-17 years with multiple sclerosis.

V gene TRBV5-6 combines with J gene TRBJ2-3; 15 bases line up with TRBD2. The V and J ends lost 4 bases and 4 bases, in that order; junction bases with no gene match: 7. The CDR3 has 17 residues. CDR1 is SGHDT, CDR2 YYEEEE, per germline. CDR3 loop: CASSRGGTSGRSDTQYF. The CDR3 DNA follows: TGTGCCAGCAGCAGGGGCGGGACTAGCGGGAGGTCAGATACGCAGTATTTT.

J is TRBJ2-4 and V is TRBV7-2; no reliable D call. The CDR3 runs to 17 residues. The germline V and J ends were trimmed by 1 base and 1 base, with 14 bases remaining between them. Per germline, CDR1 SGHTA and CDR2 FQGNSA. CDR3 protein: CASSLEARNQAKNIQYF. In nucleotides, the CDR3 is TGTGCCAGCAGCTTAGAAGCCAGGAACCAGGCCAAAAACATTCAGTACTTC.